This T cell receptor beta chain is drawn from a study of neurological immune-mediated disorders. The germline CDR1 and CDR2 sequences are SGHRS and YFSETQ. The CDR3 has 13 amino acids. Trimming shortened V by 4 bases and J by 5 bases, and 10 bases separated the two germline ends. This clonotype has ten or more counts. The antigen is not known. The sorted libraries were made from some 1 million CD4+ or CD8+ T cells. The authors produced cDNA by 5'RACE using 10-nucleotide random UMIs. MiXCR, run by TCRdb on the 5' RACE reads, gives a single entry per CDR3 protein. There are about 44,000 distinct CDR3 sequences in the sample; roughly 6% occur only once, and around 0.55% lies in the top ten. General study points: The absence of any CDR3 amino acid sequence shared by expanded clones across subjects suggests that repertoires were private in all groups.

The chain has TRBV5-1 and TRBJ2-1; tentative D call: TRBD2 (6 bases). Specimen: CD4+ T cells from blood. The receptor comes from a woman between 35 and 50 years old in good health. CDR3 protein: CASSRLEDNEQFF. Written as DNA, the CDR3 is TGCGCCAGCAGCCGACTAGAAGACAATGAGCAGTTCTTC. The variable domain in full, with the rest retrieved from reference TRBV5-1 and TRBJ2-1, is KAGVTQTPRYLIKTRGQQVTLSCSPISGHRSVSWYQQTPGQGLQFLFEYFSETQRNKGNFPGRFSGRQFSNSRSEMNVSTLELGDSALYLCASSRLEDNEQFFGPGTRLTVL.